Listed here are 16 T cell receptor beta chains from one sample, sequenced in a study of cytomegalovirus exposure and HLA in healthy donors. The assay was immunoSEQ multiplex PCR, and TCRdb's table has in-frame clones only and misses some. Here the sample spans approximately 59,000 clones, 80% to 95% being singletons. Sequences were obtained from PBMCs. The receptors shown here come from a man in his late teens or twenties in good health and CMV-seropositive.

The V gene is TRBV2, the J gene TRBJ2-7; the match to TRBD2 covers 13 bases. V was clipped by 4 bases and J by 1 base; unmatched bases: 7. Germline V gene data show CDR1 as SNHLY and CDR2 as FYNNEI. The CDR3 has 17 residues. CDR3 bases: TGTGCCAGCAGTGCACTCCGACTAGCGGGAGGTTCCTACGAGCAGTACTTC. Amino acid sequence: CASSALRLAGGSYEQYF.

This clone was found once. This CDR3 reads CASSFGTELAKNIQYF. CDR3 DNA sequence: TGTGCCAGCAGTTTCGGGACAGAACTAGCCAAAAACATTCAGTACTTC. The chain employs TRBV28 and TRBJ2-4; 7 bases match TRBD1. Germline values: CDR1 MDHEN, CDR2 SYDVKM. V lost 3 bases to trimming and J lost 0 bases; unmatched junction nucleotides: 5. This CDR3 region has 16 residues.

J is TRBJ2-1 and V is TRBV9; tentatively, D is TRBD2 (5 bases). The V gene lost 2 bases and the J gene lost 6 bases, with 6 bases spanning the gap. This CDR3 comprises 12 residues. CDR1 and CDR2 from the germline V gene are SGDLS and YYNGEE. This chain's CDR3 is CASSVEGNEQFF. The CDR3 DNA follows: TGTGCCAGCAGCGTCGAGGGCAATGAGCAGTTCTTC.

The rearrangement uses TRBV2 and TRBJ2-3, with 14 bases matching TRBD2. This CDR3 has 15 amino acids. The germline CDR1 and CDR2 sequences are SNHLY and FYNNEI. The V and J ends lost 9 bases and 4 bases, in that order; junction bases with no gene match: 6. The CDR3 is CASQTSGRGADTQYF. Here the CDR3 DNA reads TGTGCCAGTCAGACTAGCGGGAGGGGAGCAGATACGCAGTATTTT.

The chain employs TRBV15 and TRBJ1-4; D remains unclear. This CDR3 spans 16 amino acids. Germline lookup yields CDR1 LNHNV and CDR2 YYDKDF (reference sequence). V was clipped by 0 bases and J by 5 bases, with 13 bases between them. DNA for the CDR3: TGTGCCACCAGCAGAGAGTCTCGGGGTTGGAATGAAAAACTGTTTTTT. Its protein is CATSRESRGWNEKLFF.

This sequence joins TRBV28 and TRBJ2-7; tentatively, D is TRBD1 (6 bases). The V gene's germline CDR1 is MDHEN and CDR2 SYDVKM. The CDR3 consists of 15 residues. V lost 7 bases and J lost 6, with 22 bases in between. CDR3 amino acids: CASTISRGQFGEQYF. As DNA, the CDR3 is TGTGCCAGCACCATCTCACGCGGACAGTTTGGCGAGCAGTACTTC.

The chain has TRBV7-2 and TRBJ2-1, with 11 bases lining up with TRBD2. This CDR3 region has 15 residues. Germline V gene sequence: CDR1 SGHTA, CDR2 FQGNSA. V was pared by 5 bases and J by 3 bases, with 3 bases of the junction left unmatched. The CDR3 region is CASSLGLAVYNEQFF. CDR3 nucleotides: TGTGCCAGCAGCCTGGGACTAGCGGTCTACAATGAGCAGTTCTTC.

The V gene is TRBV30, the J gene TRBJ2-4, with TRBD2 identical over 11 bases. The CDR3 runs to 17 residues. Germline V gives CDR1 GTSNPN, CDR2 SVGIG (reference sequence). The junction had 14 bases not matched to a gene; V was cut back by 2 bases and J by 8 bases. The CDR3, as DNA: TGTGCCTGGAGTCCATTACGTGAACTAGCGGGGGCGGACATTCAGTACTTC. Its protein is CAWSPLRELAGADIQYF. The variable domain in full, with the rest retrieved from reference TRBV30 and TRBJ2-4, is SQTIHQWPATLVQPVGSPLSLECTVEGTSNPNLYWYRQAAGRGLQLLFYSVGIGQISSEVPQNLSASRPQDRQFILSSKKLLLSDSGFYLCAWSPLRELAGADIQYFGAGTRLSVL.

V usage is TRBV11-2 and J usage is TRBJ1-3; the match to TRBD1 covers 8 bases. There are 15 residues in the CDR3. Germline V gene sequence: CDR1 SGHAT, CDR2 FQNNGV. J was trimmed by 4 bases and V by 5 bases; bases with no gene match: 7. The CDR3 DNA sequence: TGTGCCAGCAGCCCCGCGGGGGACAGGGGAAACACCATATATTTT. It is translated as CASSPAGDRGNTIYF.

The chain recombines TRBV6-1 with TRBJ2-3; a weak D match, TRBD1 (5 bases). The CDR3 spans 14 residues. Germline assignment: CDR1 MNHNS and CDR2 SASEGT. V was pared by 3 bases and J by 4 bases, with 11 bases between. The CDR3 protein is CASSEAGWADTQYF. In nucleotides, the CDR3 is TGTGCCAGCAGTGAGGCAGGGTGGGCAGATACGCAGTATTTT.

This chain links TRBV5-4 with TRBJ2-7; 9 bases line up with TRBD2. Trimming removed 4 bases from V and 0 bases from J; junction bases left unmatched: 5. Per the germline V gene, CDR1 is SGHNT and CDR2 is YYREEE (reference sequence). The CDR3 runs to 15 residues. The CDR3 sequence is CASSRSGGSSYEQYF. The CDR3 region has the DNA TGTGCCAGCAGCCGGAGCGGGGGGAGCTCCTACGAGCAGTACTTC.

J is TRBJ2-5 and V is TRBV30, with 13 bases lining up with TRBD2. Germline CDR1 is GTSNPN and CDR2 is SVGIG (reference sequence). V dropped 8 bases and J dropped 3; count of bases not matched to a gene: 3. The CDR3 has 13 residues. CDR3 bases: TGTGCCGGGACTAGCGGGGCCAAAGAGACCCAGTACTTC. Amino acid sequence: CAGTSGAKETQYF. Combining the CDR3 with reference TRBV30 and TRBJ2-5 gives the whole variable domain SQTIHQWPATLVQPVGSPLSLECTVEGTSNPNLYWYRQAAGRGLQLLFYSVGIGQISSEVPQNLSASRPQDRQFILSSKKLLLSDSGFYLCAGTSGAKETQYFGPGTRLLVL.

The CDR3 reads CASSLSPGEGEQYF. The CDR3 region has the DNA TGTGCCAGCAGCTTGAGTCCGGGAGAAGGCGAGCAGTACTTC. V gene TRBV7-2 combines with J gene TRBJ2-7, with D tentatively TRBD2 (6 bases). CDR1 and CDR2 from the germline V gene are SGHTA and FQGNSA. The CDR3 is 14 amino acids. Trimming took 3 bases from V and 6 from J, leaving 15 bases between them.

V is TRBV6-1 and J is TRBJ2-7, with D hard to call. Germline V gene sequence: CDR1 MNHNS, CDR2 SASEGT. This CDR3 contains 10 residues. Deletions cut 6 bases from V and 4 bases from J, with 4 bases between. This chain's CDR3 is CASRAYEQYF. CDR3 sequence (DNA): TGTGCCAGCAGGGCTTACGAGCAGTACTTC.

The V gene is TRBV5-5, the J gene TRBJ2-5; TRBD2 might be the D (6 bases). The CDR3 consists of 15 residues. Trimming shortened V by 2 bases and J by 2 bases, and 13 bases separated the two germline ends. Germline values: CDR1 SGHKS, CDR2 YYEKEE (reference sequence). The CDR3 here is CASSLWGERQETQYF. CDR3 coding DNA: TGTGCCAGCAGCTTATGGGGGGAACGGCAAGAGACCCAGTACTTC.

The rearrangement links TRBV6-1 to TRBJ1-1, with D uncertain. Trimming removed 8 bases from V and 3 bases from J, with 13 bases in between. The CDR3 covers 13 residues. Germline-derived CDR1 and CDR2 are MNHNS and SASEGT. The CDR3 sequence is CASRRRADTEAFF. The CDR3 coding sequence is TGTGCCAGCCGACGGAGGGCCGACACTGAAGCTTTCTTT.